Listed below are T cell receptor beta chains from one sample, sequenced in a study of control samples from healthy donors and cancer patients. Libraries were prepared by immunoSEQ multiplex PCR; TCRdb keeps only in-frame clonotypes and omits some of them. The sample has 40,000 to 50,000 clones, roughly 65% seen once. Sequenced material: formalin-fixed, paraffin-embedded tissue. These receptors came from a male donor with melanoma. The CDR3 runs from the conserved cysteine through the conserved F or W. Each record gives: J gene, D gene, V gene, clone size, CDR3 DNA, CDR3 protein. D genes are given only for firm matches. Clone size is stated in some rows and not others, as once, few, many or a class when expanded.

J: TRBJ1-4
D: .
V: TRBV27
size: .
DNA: TGTGCCAGCAGCGTAGGCGGGGCTGGGAAACTGTTTTTT
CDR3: CASSVGGAGKLFF

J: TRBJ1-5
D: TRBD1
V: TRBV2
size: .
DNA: TGTGCCATCCAGGGGGCGGGGCAGCCCCAGCATTTT
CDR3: CAIQGAGQPQHF

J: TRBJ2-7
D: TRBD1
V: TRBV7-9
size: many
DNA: TGTGCCAGCAGCTTTCCGGACAGGGGGCATTCCTACGAGCAGTACTTC
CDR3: CASSFPDRGHSYEQYF

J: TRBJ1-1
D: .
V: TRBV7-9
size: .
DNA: TGTGCCAGCAGCTCGCCCAATATGAACACTGAAGCTTTCTTT
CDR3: CASSSPNMNTEAFF

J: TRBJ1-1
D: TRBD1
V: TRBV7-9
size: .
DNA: TGTGCCAGCAGCGCTCCGACAGGGGTAGGCGCTGAAGCTTTCTTT
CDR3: CASSAPTGVGAEAFF

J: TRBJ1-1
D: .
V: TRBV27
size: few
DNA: TGTGCCAGCAGTTTACGGCGGGACACTGAAGCTTTCTTT
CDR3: CASSLRRDTEAFF

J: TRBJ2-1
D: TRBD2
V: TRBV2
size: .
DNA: TGTGCCAGCAGTGGGCAGCGGGAGCGATACAATGAGCAGTTCTTC
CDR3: CASSGQRERYNEQFF

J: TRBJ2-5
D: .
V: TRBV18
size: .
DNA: TGTGCCAGCTCACCACCGGGGGATCAAGGAGAGACCCAGTACTTC
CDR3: CASSPPGDQGETQYF

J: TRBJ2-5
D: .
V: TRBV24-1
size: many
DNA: TGTGCCACCAGTGATCCAGGCCCTCTTGAGGAGACCCAGTACTTC
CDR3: CATSDPGPLEETQYF

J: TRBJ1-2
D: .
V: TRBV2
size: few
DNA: TGTGCCAGCAGCAACGAGTGGGGTGCTACAGGCTACACCTTC
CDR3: CASSNEWGATGYTF

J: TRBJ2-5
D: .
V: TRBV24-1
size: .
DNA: TGTGCCACCAGTGACCGGAGGGGGACCGAGACCCAGTACTTC
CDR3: CATSDRRGTETQYF

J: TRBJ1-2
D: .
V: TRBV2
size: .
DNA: TGTGCCAGCTCCCTCGGGGGGGCTAATGGCTACACCTTC
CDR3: CASSLGGANGYTF

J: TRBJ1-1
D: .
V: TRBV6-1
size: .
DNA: TGTGCCAGCAGTGAAGGGGGCATGAACACTGAAGCTTTCTTT
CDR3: CASSEGGMNTEAFF

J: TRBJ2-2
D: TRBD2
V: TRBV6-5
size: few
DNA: TGTGCCAGCAGTTCCGGGAGGGGTTGGCTCGGGGAGCTGTTTTTT
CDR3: CASSSGRGWLGELFF

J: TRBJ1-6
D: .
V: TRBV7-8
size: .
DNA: TGTGCCAGCAGCTCATCCCCCGTGGCACCCCTCCACTTT
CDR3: CASSSSPVAPLHF

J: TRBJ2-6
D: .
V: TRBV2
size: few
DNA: TGTGCCAGCAGTGATATTATTTCTGGGGCCAACGTCCTGACTTTC
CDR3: CASSDIISGANVLTF

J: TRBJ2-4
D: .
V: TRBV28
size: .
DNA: TGTGCCAGCAGTTTAACAAAGGTAGCCAAAAACATTCAGTACTTC
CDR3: CASSLTKVAKNIQYF

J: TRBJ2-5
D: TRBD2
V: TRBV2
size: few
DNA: TGTGCCAGCACCGAAGGGGGACTAGCGGGAGCGGCTGAGACCCAGTACTTC
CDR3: CASTEGGLAGAAETQYF

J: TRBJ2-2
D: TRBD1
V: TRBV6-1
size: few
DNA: TGTGCCAGCGGTGGGCAGGGGGTTATGGACACCGGGGAGCTGTTTTTT
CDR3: CASGGQGVMDTGELFF

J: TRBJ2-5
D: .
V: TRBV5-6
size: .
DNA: TGTGCCAGCAGCTTGTTACAGCCCCCCAGGACCCAGTACTTC
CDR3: CASSLLQPPRTQYF

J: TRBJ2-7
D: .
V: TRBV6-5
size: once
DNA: TGTGCCAGCAGTTACCAACCCGGGAACGAGCAGTACTTC
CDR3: CASSYQPGNEQYF

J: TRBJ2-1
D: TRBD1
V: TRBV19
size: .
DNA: TGTGCCAGTAGCCCGGACAGGGTATACAATGAGCAGTTCTTC
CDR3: CASSPDRVYNEQFF

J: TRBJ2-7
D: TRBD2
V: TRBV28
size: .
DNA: TGTGCCAGCAGTTCAGGCGGGAGGAGGTACGAGCAGTACTTC
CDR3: CASSSGGRRYEQYF